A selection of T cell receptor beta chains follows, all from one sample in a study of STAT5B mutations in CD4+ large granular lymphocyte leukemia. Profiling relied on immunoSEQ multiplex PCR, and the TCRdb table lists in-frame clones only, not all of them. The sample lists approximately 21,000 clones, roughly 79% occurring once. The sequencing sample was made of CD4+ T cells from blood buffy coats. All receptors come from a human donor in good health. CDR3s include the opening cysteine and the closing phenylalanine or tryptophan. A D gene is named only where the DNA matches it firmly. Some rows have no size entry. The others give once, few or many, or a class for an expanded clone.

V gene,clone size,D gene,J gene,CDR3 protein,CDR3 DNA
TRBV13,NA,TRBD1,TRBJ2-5,CASSLRGQGRLGTQYF,TGTGCCAGCAGCCTCAGGGGGCAGGGTCGGTTAGGAACCCAGTACTTC
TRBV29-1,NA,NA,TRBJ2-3,CSVAGGSSDTQYF,TGCAGCGTTGCCGGGGGCAGCTCAGATACGCAGTATTTT
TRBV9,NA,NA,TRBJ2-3,CASSVKGGGDLVSTDTQYF,TGTGCCAGCAGCGTAAAGGGAGGGGGGGACCTCGTTTCTACAGATACGCAGTATTTT
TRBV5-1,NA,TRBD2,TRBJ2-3,CASSLVGYAGLAGHTDTQYF,TGCGCCAGCAGCTTGGTGGGCTATGCGGGACTAGCGGGACACACAGATACGCAGTATTTT
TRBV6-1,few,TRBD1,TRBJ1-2,CASRGQGAGNYGYTF,TGTGCCAGCAGGGGACAGGGGGCGGGGAACTATGGCTACACCTTC
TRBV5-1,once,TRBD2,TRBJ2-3,CASSSGTSGYTDTQYF,TGCGCCAGCAGCTCCGGGACTAGCGGATACACAGATACGCAGTATTTT
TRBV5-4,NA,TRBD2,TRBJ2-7,CASSLGTSGGTTYEQYF,TGTGCCAGCAGCTTGGGGACTAGCGGGGGGACCACCTACGAGCAGTACTTC
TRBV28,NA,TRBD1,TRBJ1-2,CASSLTGAIYGYTF,TGTGCCAGCAGTTTGACAGGGGCCATCTATGGCTACACCTTC
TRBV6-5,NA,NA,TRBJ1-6,CASNPLGALYSPLHF,TGTGCCAGCAACCCTCTGGGGGCTCTCTATTCACCCCTCCACTTT
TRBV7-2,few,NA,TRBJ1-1,CASSVGFATEAFF,TGTGCCAGCAGCGTTGGGTTTGCCACTGAAGCTTTCTTT
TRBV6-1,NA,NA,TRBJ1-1,CASSAETGLPTEAFF,TGTGCCAGCAGTGCAGAGACGGGACTTCCCACTGAAGCTTTCTTT
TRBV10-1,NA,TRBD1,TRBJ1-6,CARHRQGADNSPLHF,TGCGCCAGACACCGACAGGGGGCAGATAATTCACCCCTCCACTTT
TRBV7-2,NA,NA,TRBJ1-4,CASRLGSNEKLFF,TGTGCCAGCAGGCTGGGATCTAATGAAAAACTGTTTTTT
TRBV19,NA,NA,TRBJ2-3,CASSIGFTDTQYF,TGTGCCAGTAGTATCGGGTTCACAGATACGCAGTATTTT
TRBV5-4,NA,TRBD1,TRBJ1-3,CASSPGQLGSGNTIYF,TGTGCCAGCAGCCCGGGACAGTTGGGGTCTGGAAACACCATATATTTT
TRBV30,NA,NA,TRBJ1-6,CAWSGGNVPPLHF,TGTGCCTGGAGTGGGGGTAATGTTCCACCCCTCCACTTT
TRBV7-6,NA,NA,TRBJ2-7,CASSLDWGHYEQYF,TGTGCCAGCAGCTTAGATTGGGGGCACTACGAGCAGTACTTC
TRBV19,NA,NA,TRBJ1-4,CASSMITNEKLFF,TGTGCCAGTAGTATGATAACTAATGAAAAACTGTTTTTT
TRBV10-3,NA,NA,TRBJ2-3,CAISEQSTDTQYF,TGTGCCATCTCGGAGCAGAGCACAGATACGCAGTATTTT
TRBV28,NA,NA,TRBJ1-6,CASSFQGGQNSPLHF,TGTGCCAGCAGTTTCCAAGGGGGGCAGAATTCACCCCTCCACTTT
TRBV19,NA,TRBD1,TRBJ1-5,CASRRTGNQPQHF,TGTGCCAGTAGAAGGACAGGTAATCAGCCCCAGCATTTT
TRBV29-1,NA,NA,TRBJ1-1,CSALSQINTEAFF,TGCAGCGCATTATCCCAAATCAACACTGAAGCTTTCTTT
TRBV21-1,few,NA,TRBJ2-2,CASSPSGRENTGELFF,TGTGCCAGCAGCCCTAGCGGGAGGGAGAACACCGGGGAGCTGTTTTTT
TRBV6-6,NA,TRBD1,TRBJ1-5,CASSYLGGGDQPQHF,TGTGCCAGCAGTTACCTAGGGGGCGGGGATCAGCCCCAGCATTTT
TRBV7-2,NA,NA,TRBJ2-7,CASSSGQTYEQYF,TGTGCCAGCAGCTCGGGACAAACCTACGAGCAGTACTTC
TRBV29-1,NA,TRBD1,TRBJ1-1,CSVHGQGHTEAFF,TGCAGCGTCCACGGACAGGGCCACACTGAAGCTTTCTTT
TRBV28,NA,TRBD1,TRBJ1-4,CASSPSDRGGEKLFF,TGTGCCAGCAGTCCCTCGGACAGGGGAGGAGAAAAACTGTTTTTT
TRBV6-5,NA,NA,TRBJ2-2,CASSDRTVSGELFF,TGTGCCAGCAGTGACAGGACAGTATCCGGGGAGCTGTTTTTT
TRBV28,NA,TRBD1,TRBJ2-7,CASSRTGGYEQYF,TGTGCCAGCAGTCGGACAGGGGGTTACGAGCAGTACTTC
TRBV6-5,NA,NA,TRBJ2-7,CASRGIGYEQYF,TGTGCCAGCAGGGGAATTGGGTACGAGCAGTACTTC
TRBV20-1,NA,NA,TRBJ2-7,CSAIYRDQQYF,TGCAGTGCTATTTACAGGGACCAGCAGTACTTC
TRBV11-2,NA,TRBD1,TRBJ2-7,CASSFSRQGLSYEQYF,TGTGCCAGCAGCTTTAGTCGACAGGGGTTATCCTACGAGCAGTACTTC
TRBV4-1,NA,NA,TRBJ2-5,CASSQDGGYKRLETQYF,TGCGCCAGCAGCCAAGATGGGGGCTACAAAAGGTTGGAGACCCAGTACTTC
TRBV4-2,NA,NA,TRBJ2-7,CASSPLGGGSSYEQYF,TGTGCCAGCAGCCCCCTGGGAGGGGGGAGCTCCTACGAGCAGTACTTC
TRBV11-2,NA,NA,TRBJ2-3,CASSLSTHLATSTDTQYF,TGTGCCAGCAGCCTCTCAACCCATTTGGCGACCAGCACAGATACGCAGTATTTT
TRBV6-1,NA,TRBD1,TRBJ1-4,CASSVRQGTNEKLFF,TGTGCCAGCAGTGTTCGACAGGGGACTAATGAAAAACTGTTTTTT
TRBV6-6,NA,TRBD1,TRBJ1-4,CASSYTGTGYEKLFF,TGTGCCAGCAGTTACACTGGGACAGGGTATGAAAAACTGTTTTTT
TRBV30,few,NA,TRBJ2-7,CAWSTRHEQYF,TGTGCCTGGAGCACTAGACACGAGCAGTACTTC
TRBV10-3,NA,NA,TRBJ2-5,CAISDSGGWETQYF,TGTGCCATCAGTGACTCGGGCGGGTGGGAGACCCAGTACTTC
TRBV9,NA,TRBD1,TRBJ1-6,CASSPGQGGFSNSPLHF,TGTGCCAGCAGCCCGGGGCAGGGGGGTTTTAGTAATTCACCCCTCCACTTT
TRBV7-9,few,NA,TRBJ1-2,CASSTEAGYGYTF,TGTGCCAGCAGCACAGAGGCAGGGTATGGCTACACCTTC
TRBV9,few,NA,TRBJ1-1,CASSPRLRGGNTEAFF,TGTGCCAGCAGCCCCAGACTTCGGGGCGGGAACACTGAAGCTTTCTTT
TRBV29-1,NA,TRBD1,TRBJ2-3,CSVQTSGTVPFSTDTQYF,TGCAGCGTCCAAACGTCCGGGACAGTTCCCTTTAGCACAGATACGCAGTATTTT
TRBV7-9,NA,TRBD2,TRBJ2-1,CASSLVAGDQQFF,TGTGCCAGCAGCTTGGTAGCGGGAGACCAGCAGTTCTTC
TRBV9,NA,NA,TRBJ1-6,CASSREGGISNSPLHF,TGTGCCAGCAGCCGGGAGGGGGGCATTAGTAATTCACCCCTCCACTTT
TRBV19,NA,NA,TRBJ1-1,CASSKGGSAKLEAFF,TGTGCCAGTAGTAAGGGGGGATCCGCAAAACTTGAAGCTTTCTTT
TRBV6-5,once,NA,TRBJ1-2,CASRPSGSYGYTF,TGTGCCAGCAGGCCTTCGGGGAGCTATGGCTACACCTTC
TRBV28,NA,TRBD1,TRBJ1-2,CASSTPRGQIYGYTF,TGTGCCAGCAGTACGCCCAGGGGACAGATCTATGGCTACACCTTC
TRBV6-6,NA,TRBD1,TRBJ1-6,CASSYSDRGGNSPLHF,TGTGCCAGCAGTTACTCGGACAGGGGGGGTAATTCACCCCTCCACTTT
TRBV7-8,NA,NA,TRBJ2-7,CASSLGLAIYEQYF,TGTGCCAGCAGCTTGGGGCTAGCGATCTACGAGCAGTACTTC